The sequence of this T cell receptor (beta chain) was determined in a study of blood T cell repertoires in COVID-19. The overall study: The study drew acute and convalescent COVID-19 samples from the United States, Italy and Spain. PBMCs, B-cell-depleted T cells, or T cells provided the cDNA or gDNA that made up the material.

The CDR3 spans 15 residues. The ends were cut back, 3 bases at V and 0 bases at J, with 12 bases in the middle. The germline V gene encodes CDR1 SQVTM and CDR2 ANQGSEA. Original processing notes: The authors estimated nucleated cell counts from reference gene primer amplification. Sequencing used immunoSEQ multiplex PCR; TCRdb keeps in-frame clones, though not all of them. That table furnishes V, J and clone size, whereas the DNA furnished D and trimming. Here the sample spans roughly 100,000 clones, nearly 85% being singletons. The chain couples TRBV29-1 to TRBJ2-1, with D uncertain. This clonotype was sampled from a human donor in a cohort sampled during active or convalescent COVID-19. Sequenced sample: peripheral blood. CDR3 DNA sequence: TGCAGCGTTGATCAACCCAGAAGCTCCTACAATGAGCAGTTCTTC. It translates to CSVDQPRSSYNEQFF.